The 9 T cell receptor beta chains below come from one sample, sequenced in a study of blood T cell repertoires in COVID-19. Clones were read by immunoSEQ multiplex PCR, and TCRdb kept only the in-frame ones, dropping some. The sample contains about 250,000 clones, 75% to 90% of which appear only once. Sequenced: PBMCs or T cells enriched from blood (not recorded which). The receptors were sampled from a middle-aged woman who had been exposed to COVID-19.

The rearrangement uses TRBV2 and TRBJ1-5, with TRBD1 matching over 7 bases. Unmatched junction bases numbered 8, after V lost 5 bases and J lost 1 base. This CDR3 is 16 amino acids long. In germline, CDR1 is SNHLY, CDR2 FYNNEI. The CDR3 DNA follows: TGTGCCAGCAGTCCTTACAGGGGAAGAAGCAATCAGCCCCAGCATTTT. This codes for CASSPYRGRSNQPQHF.

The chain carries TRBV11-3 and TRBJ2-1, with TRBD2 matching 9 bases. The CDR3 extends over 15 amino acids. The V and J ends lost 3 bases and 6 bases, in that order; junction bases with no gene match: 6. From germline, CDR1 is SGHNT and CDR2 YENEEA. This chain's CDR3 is CASSFSGSRINEQFF. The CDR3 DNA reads TGTGCCAGCAGCTTTAGCGGGAGTCGGATCAATGAGCAGTTCTTC.

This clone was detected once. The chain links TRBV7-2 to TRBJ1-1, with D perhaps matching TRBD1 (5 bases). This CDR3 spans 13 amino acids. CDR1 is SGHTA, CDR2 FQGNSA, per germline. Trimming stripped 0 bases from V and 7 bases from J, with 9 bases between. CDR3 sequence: CASSLAAGVEAFF. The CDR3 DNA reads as TGTGCCAGCAGCTTAGCCGCGGGGGTTGAAGCTTTCTTT. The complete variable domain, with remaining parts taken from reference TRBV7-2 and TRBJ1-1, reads GAGVSQSPSNKVTEKGKDVELRCDPISGHTALYWYRQSLGQGLEFLIYFQGNSAPDKSGLPSDRFSAERTGGSVSTLTIQRTQQEDSAVYLCASSLAAGVEAFFGQGTRLTVV.

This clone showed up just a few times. CDR3 in DNA: TGCGCCAGCAGCCAAGATCGTGTCACAGGGCTCTCTGGGGCCAACGTCCTGACTTTC. Protein product: CASSQDRVTGLSGANVLTF. The chain recombines TRBV4-3 with TRBJ2-6, with a tentative D call TRBD1 (6 bases). CDR1 LGHNA and CDR2 YSLEER come from the germline V gene. Trimming cost V 0 bases and J 0 bases, with 15 bases left between them. This CDR3 has 19 residues.

CDR3 DNA sequence: TGTGCCAGCAGCCCACGGGGGGGGGTAGTTGAGCAGTTCTTC. Amino acid sequence: CASSPRGGVVEQFF. The V and J genes are TRBV5-4 and TRBJ2-1; 8 nucleotides line up with TRBD2. The CDR3 spans 14 residues. V was pared by 4 bases and J by 9 bases, with 9 bases of the junction left unmatched. Germline loops: CDR1 SGHNT, CDR2 YYREEE (reference sequence).

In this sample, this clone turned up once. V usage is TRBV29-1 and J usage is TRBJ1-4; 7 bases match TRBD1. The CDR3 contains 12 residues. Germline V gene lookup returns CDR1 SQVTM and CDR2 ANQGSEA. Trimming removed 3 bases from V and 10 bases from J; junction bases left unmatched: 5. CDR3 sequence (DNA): TGCAGCGTTGAGGATGCAGGGGGAAAACTGTTTTTT. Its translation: CSVEDAGGKLFF.

Written as DNA, the CDR3 is TGTGCCAGCAGAATAGACAGCCTTAATTCACCCCTCCACTTT. This sequence encodes CASRIDSLNSPLHF. The rearrangement links TRBV7-9 to TRBJ1-6, with D perhaps TRBD1 (5 bases). Trimming removed 6 bases at V and 6 bases at J, with 12 bases between. The germline gives CDR1 SEHNR, CDR2 FQNEAQ (reference sequence). This CDR3 comprises 14 residues.

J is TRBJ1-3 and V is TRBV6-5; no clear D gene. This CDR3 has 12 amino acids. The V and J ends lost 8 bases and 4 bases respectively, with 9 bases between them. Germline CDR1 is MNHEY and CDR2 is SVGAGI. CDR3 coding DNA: TGTGCCAGCTGGCAGCGGGGAAACACCATATATTTT. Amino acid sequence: CASWQRGNTIYF.

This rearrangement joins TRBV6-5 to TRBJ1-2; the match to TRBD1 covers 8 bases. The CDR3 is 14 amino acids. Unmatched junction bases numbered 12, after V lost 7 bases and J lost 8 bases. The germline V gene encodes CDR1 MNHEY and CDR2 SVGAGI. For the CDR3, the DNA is TGTGCCAGCAATCCCGGGACAGGTTTGGGAGGCTACACCTTC. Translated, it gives CASNPGTGLGGYTF.